The clone carrying this T cell receptor beta chain has only a few counts. These data originate in a study of blood T cell repertoires in COVID-19. In the study overall: The samples span acute and convalescent COVID-19 from the United States, Italy and Spain. PBMCs, B-cell-depleted T cells, or T cells were the source of the cDNA or gDNA that made up the material.

In the original workflow: The assay estimated nucleated cells by amplifying reference gene primers. Sequencing used immunoSEQ multiplex PCR; TCRdb keeps in-frame clones, though not all of them. V and J calls and clone size are given by that table; D and trimming were obtained from the DNA. Here the sample spans about 180,000 clones, 83% being singletons. Sequenced: peripheral blood. This clonotype was obtained from a human donor in a cohort sampled during active COVID-19.

CDR3 nucleotide sequence: TGTGCCAGCAGCTTAGCGGCGGGGCTCGGCACTGAAGCTTTCTTT. Protein sequence: CASSLAAGLGTEAFF. The chain has TRBV7-2 and TRBJ1-1; possible D gene TRBD1, 5 bases. V was shortened by 0 bases and J by 4 bases, with 12 bases between the two germline ends. The CDR3 covers 15 residues. Germline assignment: CDR1 SGHTA and CDR2 FQGNSA.